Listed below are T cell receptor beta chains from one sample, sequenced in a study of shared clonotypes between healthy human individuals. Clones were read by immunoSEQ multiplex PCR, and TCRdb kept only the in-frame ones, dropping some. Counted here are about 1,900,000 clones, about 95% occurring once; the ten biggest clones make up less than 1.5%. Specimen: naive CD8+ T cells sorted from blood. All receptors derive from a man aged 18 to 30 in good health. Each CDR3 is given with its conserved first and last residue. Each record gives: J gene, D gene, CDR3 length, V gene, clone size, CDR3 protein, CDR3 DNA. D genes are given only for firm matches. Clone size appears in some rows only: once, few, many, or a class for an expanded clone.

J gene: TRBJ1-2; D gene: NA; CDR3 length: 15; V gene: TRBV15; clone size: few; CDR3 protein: CATSRDRGGFNGYTF; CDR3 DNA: TGTGCCACCAGCAGAGATCGCGGGGGTTTCAATGGCTACACCTTC
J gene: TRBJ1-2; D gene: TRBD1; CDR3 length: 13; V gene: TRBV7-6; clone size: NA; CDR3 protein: CASSSGGFGGYTF; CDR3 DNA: TGTGCCAGCAGCTCAGGGGGGTTCGGCGGCTACACCTTC
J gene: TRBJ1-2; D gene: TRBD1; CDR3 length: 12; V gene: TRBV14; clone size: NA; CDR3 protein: CASRATGNGYTF; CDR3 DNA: TGTGCCAGCAGGGCGACAGGGAATGGCTACACCTTC
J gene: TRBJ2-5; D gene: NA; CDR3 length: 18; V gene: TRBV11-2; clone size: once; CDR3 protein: CASSLGPGLTGGQETQYF; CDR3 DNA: TGTGCCAGCAGCTTAGGCCCCGGCCTCACAGGCGGTCAAGAGACCCAGTACTTC
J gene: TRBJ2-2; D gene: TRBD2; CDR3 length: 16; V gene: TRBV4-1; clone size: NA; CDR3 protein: CASSQQGGENTGELFF; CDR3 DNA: TGCGCCAGCAGCCAACAGGGAGGGGAGAACACCGGGGAGCTGTTTTTT
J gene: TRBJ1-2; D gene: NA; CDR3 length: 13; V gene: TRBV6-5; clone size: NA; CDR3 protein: CASSYSEGNGYTF; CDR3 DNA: TGTGCCAGCAGTTACTCTGAGGGGAATGGCTACACCTTC
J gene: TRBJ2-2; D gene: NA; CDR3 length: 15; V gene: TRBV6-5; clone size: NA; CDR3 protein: CASSDWVGSAGELFF; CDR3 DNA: TGTGCCAGCTCTGACTGGGTAGGAAGCGCCGGGGAGCTGTTTTTT
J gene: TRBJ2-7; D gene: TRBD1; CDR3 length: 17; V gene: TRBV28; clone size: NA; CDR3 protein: CASQPFDGTGSSYEQYF; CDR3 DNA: TGTGCCAGCCAACCATTCGATGGGACAGGGAGCTCCTACGAGCAGTACTTC
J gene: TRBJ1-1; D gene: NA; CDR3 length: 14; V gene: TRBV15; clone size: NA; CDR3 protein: CATSRVRRNTEAFF; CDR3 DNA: TGTGCCACCAGCAGAGTCCGGAGGAACACTGAAGCTTTCTTT
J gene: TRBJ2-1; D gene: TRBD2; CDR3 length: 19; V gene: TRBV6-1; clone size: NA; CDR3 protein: CASSEWDVTLRDYYNEQFF; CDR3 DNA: TGTGCCAGCAGTGAATGGGATGTGACCCTAAGGGACTACTACAATGAGCAGTTCTTC
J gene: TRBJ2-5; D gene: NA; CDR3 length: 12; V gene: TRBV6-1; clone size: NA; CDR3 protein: CASRPPEETQYF; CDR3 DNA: TGTGCCAGTCGGCCACCTGAGGAGACCCAGTACTTC
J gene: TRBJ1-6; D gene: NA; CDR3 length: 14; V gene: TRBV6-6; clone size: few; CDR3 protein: CASSYGGTPSPLHF; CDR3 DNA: TGTGCCAGCAGTTACGGGGGAACACCTTCACCCCTCCACTTT
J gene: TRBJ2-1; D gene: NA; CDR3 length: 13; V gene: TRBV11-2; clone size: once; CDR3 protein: CASSLADYNEQFF; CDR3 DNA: TGTGCCAGCAGCTTGGCAGATTACAATGAGCAGTTCTTC
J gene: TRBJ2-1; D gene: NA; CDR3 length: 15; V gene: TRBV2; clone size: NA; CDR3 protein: CASSLSGYGSNEQFF; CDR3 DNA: TGTGCCAGCAGTCTATCAGGGTACGGCTCTAATGAGCAGTTCTTC
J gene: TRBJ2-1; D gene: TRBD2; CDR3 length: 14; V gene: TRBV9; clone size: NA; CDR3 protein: CASSVVGTSGEQFF; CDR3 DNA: TGTGCCAGCAGCGTAGTGGGGACTAGCGGCGAGCAGTTCTTC
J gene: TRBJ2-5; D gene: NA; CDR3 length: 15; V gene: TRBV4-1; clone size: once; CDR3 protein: CASSQDQGGWETQYF; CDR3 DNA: TGCGCCAGCAGTCAAGACCAGGGGGGCTGGGAGACCCAGTACTTC
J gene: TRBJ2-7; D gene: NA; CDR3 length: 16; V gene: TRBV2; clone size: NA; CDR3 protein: CASSEGSGPLSYEQYF; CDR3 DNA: TGTGCCAGCAGTGAAGGGTCGGGGCCACTATCCTACGAGCAGTACTTC
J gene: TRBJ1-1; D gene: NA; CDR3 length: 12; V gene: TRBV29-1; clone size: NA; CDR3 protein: CSVHRTDTEAFF; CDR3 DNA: TGCAGCGTCCATCGGACGGACACTGAAGCTTTCTTT
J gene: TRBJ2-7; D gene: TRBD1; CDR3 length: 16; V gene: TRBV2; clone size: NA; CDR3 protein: CASSGTRTGQGPKQYF; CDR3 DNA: TGTGCCAGCAGTGGCACCAGGACAGGGCAGGGGCCCAAGCAGTACTTC
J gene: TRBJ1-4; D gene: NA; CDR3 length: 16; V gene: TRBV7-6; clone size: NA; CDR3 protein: CASSLYTGLTNEKLFF; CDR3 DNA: TGTGCCAGCAGCTTATATACAGGGCTAACTAATGAAAAACTGTTTTTT
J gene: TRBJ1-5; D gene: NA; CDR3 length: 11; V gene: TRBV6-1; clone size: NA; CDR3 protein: CASSELQPQHF; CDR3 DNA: TGTGCCAGCAGTGAACTTCAGCCCCAGCATTTT
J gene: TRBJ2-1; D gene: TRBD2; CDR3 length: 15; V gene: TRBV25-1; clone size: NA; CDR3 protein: CASRLLAGARSEQFF; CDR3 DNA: TGTGCCAGTAGACTACTAGCGGGGGCTAGGAGTGAGCAGTTCTTC
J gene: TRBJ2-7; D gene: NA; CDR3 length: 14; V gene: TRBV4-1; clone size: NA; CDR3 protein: CASSRTDGAYEQYF; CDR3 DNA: TGCGCCAGCAGCCGGACGGACGGTGCCTACGAGCAGTACTTC
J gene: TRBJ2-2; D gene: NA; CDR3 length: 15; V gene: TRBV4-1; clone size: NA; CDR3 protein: CASSLSRGSTGELFF; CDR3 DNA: TGCGCCAGCAGCTTATCCCGAGGGAGTACCGGGGAGCTGTTTTTT
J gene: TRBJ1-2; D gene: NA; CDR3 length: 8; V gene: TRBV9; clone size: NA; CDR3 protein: CATEGYTF; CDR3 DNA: TGTGCCACTGAGGGCTACACCTTC
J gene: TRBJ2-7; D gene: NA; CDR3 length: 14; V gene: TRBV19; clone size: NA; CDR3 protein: CASSIRGYSYEQYF; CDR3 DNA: TGTGCCAGTAGTATACGGGGTTACTCCTACGAGCAGTACTTC
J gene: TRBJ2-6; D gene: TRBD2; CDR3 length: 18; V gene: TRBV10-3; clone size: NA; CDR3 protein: CAISPGTSGRAGANVLTF; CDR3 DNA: TGTGCCATCAGTCCCGGGACTAGCGGGAGGGCTGGGGCCAACGTCCTGACTTTC
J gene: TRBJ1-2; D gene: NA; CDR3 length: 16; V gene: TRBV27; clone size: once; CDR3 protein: CASSFIGENRTYGYTF; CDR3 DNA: TGTGCCAGCAGTTTTATAGGGGAGAACAGGACCTATGGCTACACCTTC
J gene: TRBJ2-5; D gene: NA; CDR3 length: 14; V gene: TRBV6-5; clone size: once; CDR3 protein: CASSTEPSEETQYF; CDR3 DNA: TGTGCCAGCAGCACCGAACCAAGCGAGGAGACCCAGTACTTC
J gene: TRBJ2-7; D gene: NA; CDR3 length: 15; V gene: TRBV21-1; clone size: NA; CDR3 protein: CANKASTGGSYEQYF; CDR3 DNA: TGTGCTAATAAAGCCAGTACAGGGGGCTCCTACGAGCAGTACTTC
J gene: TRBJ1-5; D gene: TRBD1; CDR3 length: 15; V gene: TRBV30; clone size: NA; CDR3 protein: CAWSVGQGRSPPQHF; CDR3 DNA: TGTGCCTGGAGTGTGGGACAGGGAAGGTCCCCGCCCCAGCATTTT
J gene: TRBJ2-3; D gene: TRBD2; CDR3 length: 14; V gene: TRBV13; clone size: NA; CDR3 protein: CASSLGLGTDTQYF; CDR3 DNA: TGTGCCAGCAGCCTCGGACTAGGTACAGATACGCAGTATTTT
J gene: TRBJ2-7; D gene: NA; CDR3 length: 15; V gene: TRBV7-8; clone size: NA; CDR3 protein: CASSRQPRGYYEQYF; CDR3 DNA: TGTGCCAGCAGTCGCCAGCCCAGGGGCTACTACGAGCAGTACTTC
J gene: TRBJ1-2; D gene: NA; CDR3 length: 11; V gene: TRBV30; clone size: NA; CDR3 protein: CARIGTDGYTF; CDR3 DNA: TGTGCCCGTATCGGGACGGATGGCTACACCTTC
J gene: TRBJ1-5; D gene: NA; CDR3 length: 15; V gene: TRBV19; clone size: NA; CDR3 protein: CASAFASYSNQPQHF; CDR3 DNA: TGTGCCAGCGCTTTCGCGTCGTATAGCAATCAGCCCCAGCATTTT
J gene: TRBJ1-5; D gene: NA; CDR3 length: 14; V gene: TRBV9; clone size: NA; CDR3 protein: CASSGGNGNQPQHF; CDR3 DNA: TGTGCCAGCAGCGGAGGGAATGGCAATCAGCCCCAGCATTTT
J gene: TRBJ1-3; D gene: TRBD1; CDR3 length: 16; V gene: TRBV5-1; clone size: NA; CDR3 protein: CASRLGQGSSGNTIYF; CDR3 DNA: TGCGCCAGCAGGCTAGGACAGGGAAGCTCTGGAAACACCATATATTTT
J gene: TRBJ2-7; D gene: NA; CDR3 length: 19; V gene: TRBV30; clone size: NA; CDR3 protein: CAWPSRQGTGGGSSYEQYF; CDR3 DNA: TGTGCCTGGCCATCCCGACAGGGCACAGGAGGCGGGAGCTCCTACGAGCAGTACTTC
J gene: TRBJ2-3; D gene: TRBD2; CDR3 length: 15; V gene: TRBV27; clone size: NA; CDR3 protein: CASSSIAGQGNTQYF; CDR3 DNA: TGTGCCAGCAGTTCAATAGCGGGGCAAGGGAATACGCAGTATTTT
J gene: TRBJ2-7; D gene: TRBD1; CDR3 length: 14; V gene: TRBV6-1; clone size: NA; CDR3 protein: CASRLDRGTYEQYF; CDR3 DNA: TGTGCCAGCAGACTAGACAGGGGGACCTACGAGCAGTACTTC
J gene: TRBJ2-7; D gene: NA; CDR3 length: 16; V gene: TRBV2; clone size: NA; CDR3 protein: CASRTLGGAATYEQYF; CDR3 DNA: TGTGCCAGCCGGACCCTTGGAGGGGCGGCGACTTACGAGCAGTACTTC
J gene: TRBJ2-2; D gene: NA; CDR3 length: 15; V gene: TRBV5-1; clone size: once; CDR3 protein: CASSPGPGGTGELFF; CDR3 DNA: TGCGCCAGCAGCCCGGGACCGGGTGGAACCGGGGAGCTGTTTTTT
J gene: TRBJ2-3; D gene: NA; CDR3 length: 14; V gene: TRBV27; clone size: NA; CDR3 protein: CASQSGLSTDTQYF; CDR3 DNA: TGTGCCAGCCAATCGGGACTGAGCACAGATACGCAGTATTTT
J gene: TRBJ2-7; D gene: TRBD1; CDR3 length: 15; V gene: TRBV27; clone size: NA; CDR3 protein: CASSQRDRFSYEQYF; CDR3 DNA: TGTGCCAGCAGCCAACGGGACAGGTTCTCCTACGAGCAGTACTTC
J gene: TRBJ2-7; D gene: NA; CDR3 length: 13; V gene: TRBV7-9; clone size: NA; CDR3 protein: CASSPRGGYEQYF; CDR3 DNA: TGTGCCAGCAGCCCTAGGGGCGGCTACGAGCAGTACTTC
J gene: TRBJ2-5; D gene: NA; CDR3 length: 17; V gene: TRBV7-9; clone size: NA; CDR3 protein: CASSPHFGREDQETQYF; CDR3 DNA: TGTGCCAGCAGCCCCCACTTCGGACGTGAGGATCAAGAGACCCAGTACTTC
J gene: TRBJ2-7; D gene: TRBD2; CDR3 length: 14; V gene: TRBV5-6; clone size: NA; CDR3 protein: CASSPTSFPYEQYF; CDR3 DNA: TGTGCCAGCAGCCCGACTAGCTTTCCCTACGAGCAGTACTTC
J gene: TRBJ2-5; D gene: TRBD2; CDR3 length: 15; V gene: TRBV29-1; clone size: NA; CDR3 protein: CSVVPTSGGQETQYF; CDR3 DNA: TGCAGCGTTGTCCCGACTAGCGGGGGACAAGAGACCCAGTACTTC
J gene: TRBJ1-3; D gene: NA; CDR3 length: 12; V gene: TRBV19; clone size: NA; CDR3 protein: CASRAEGNTIYF; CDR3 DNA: TGTGCCAGTAGGGCGGAGGGAAACACCATATATTTT
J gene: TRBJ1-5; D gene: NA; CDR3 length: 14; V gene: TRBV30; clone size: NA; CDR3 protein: CAWGNENGNQPQHF; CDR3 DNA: TGTGCCTGGGGGAATGAGAACGGCAATCAGCCCCAGCATTTT
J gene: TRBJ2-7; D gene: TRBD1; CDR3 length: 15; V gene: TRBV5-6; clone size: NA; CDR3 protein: CASSISTGWLNEQYF; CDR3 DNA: TGTGCCAGCAGCATTTCGACAGGGTGGTTGAACGAGCAGTACTTC
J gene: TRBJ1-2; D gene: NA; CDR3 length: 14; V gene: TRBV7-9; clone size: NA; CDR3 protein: CASRRDGLFYGYTF; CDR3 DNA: TGTGCCAGCAGACGGGACGGCCTATTCTATGGCTACACCTTC
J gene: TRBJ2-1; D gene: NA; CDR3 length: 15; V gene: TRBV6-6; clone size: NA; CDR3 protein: CASSYLGDSYNEQFF; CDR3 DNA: TGTGCCAGCAGTTACCTTGGGGACTCCTACAATGAGCAGTTCTTC
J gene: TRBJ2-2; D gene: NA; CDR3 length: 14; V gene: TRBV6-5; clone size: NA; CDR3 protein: CATKRGEVTGELFF; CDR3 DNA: TGTGCCACTAAGAGAGGGGAGGTCACCGGGGAGCTGTTTTTT
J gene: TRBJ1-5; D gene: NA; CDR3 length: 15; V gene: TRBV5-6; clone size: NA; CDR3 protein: CASRQQGEGNQPQHF; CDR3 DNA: TGTGCCAGCAGACAACAGGGCGAGGGCAATCAGCCCCAGCATTTT
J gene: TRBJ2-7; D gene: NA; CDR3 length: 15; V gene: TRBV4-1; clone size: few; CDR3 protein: CASSQRRGIPYEQYF; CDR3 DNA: TGCGCCAGCAGCCAAAGAAGGGGGATTCCCTACGAGCAGTACTTC
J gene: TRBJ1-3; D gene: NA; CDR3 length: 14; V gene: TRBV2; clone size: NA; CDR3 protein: CASSERGVGNTIYF; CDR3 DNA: TGTGCCAGCAGTGAACGGGGGGTCGGAAACACCATATATTTT
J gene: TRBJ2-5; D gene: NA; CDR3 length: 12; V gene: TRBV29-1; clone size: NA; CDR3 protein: CSARGSQETQYF; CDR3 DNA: TGCAGCGCCCGGGGGAGCCAAGAGACCCAGTACTTC
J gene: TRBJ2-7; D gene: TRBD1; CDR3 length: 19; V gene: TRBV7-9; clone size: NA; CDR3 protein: CASSAGDRGGPDSFYEQYF; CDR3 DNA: TGTGCCAGCAGCGCGGGAGACAGGGGGGGTCCCGATTCTTTCTACGAGCAGTACTTC